Each of the 4 T cell receptor beta chains below was sequenced from the same sample in a study of OX40 agonist ivuxolimab in advanced cancers. Only in-frame clones appear in the TCRdb table, and some are missing; sequencing was by immunoSEQ multiplex PCR. The profile covers tens of thousands of clones, with around nine tenths appearing a single time and around 0.64% taken by the ten largest. The sample was CD4+ or CD8+ T cells sorted from blood, taken in a trial of the OX40 agonist ivuxolimab. The origin of the receptors is an adult with an advanced solid tumor such as melanoma, head and neck, liver or kidney cancer.

The chain is built from TRBV19 and TRBJ1-5; a possible D gene is TRBD1 (5 bases). This CDR3 spans 14 amino acids. V was cut by 6 bases and J by 3 bases, with 12 bases left in between. Germline-derived CDR1 and CDR2 are LNHDA and SQIVND (reference sequence). Here the CDR3 reads CASRGGGANQPQHF. CDR3 DNA sequence: TGTGCCAGTAGGGGGGGAGGGGCCAATCAGCCCCAGCATTTT.

This rearrangement joins TRBV19 to TRBJ1-2; D ambiguous. The germline gives CDR1 LNHDA, CDR2 SQIVND (reference sequence). The ends were cut back, 3 bases at V and 2 bases at J, with 7 bases in the middle. The CDR3 spans 13 residues. The CDR3 protein is CASSIILNYGYTF. As DNA, the CDR3 is TGTGCCAGTAGTATCATTCTCAACTATGGCTACACCTTC.

The V gene is TRBV15, the J gene TRBJ2-5, with D possibly called TRBD1 or TRBD2 (5 bases each). Germline V gives CDR1 LNHNV, CDR2 YYDKDF (reference sequence). The CDR3 runs 14 residues. V was trimmed by 1 base and J by 5 bases, leaving 11 bases between them. DNA of the CDR3: TGTGCCACCAGCAGAGGGGGGACGGAGGAGACCCAGTACTTC. Amino acids: CATSRGGTEETQYF.

V gene TRBV19 combines with J gene TRBJ1-5; possibly TRBD1 for D (6 bases). V lost 7 bases and J 8 bases, leaving 21 bases between the germline ends. This CDR3 has 15 residues. Germline V gives CDR1 LNHDA, CDR2 SQIVND (reference sequence). The CDR3 coding sequence is TGTGCCAGTACGTCACTTCAGGGGTCGACCGAGCCCCAGCATTTT. This codes for CASTSLQGSTEPQHF.